One sample yielded the 12 T cell receptor beta chains listed below, sequenced in a study of T cells in Graves' hyperthyroidism and ophthalmopathy. TCR beta CDR3 regions were amplified from RNA. HTBI primers were employed in a first-round RT-PCR of the TCR CDR3. TCRdb ran MiXCR on the multiplex PCR reads and lists one entry per CDR3 protein. This repertoire shows some 620,000 distinct CDR3 sequences, under 20% found once; its top ten account for 3.8%. Sequencing was carried out using blood. The receptors derive from a woman aged 25 to 45 with Graves' hyperthyroidism.

This clonotype was observed at least ten times. This chain links TRBV7-9 with TRBJ2-1; TRBD2 matches at 10 bases. The ends lost 4 bases at V and 6 bases at J; junction bases unmatched: 9. Per germline, CDR1 SEHNR and CDR2 FQNEAQ (reference sequence). CDR3 length: 16 residues. The CDR3 loop is CASSSIIAGGLNEQFF. The CDR3 DNA reads TGTGCCAGCAGCTCAATCATAGCGGGAGGTCTCAATGAGCAGTTCTTC.

This clonotype showed up many times. The rearrangement uses TRBV7-8 and TRBJ2-3, with D possibly TRBD1 on 6 matching bases. This CDR3 region has 14 residues. The germline V gene has CDR1 SGHVS and CDR2 FQNEAQ. V was cut by 3 bases and J by 6 bases, with 13 bases left in between. The DNA for the CDR3 is TGTGCCAGCAGCTTCATGCAGGGGACCGATACGCAGTATTTT. Translation: CASSFMQGTDTQYF.

This clonotype has only a few counts. The CDR3 DNA reads TGCAGTGCTAGAGGGCCCGGTCGGAGCTACACCTTC. Its protein product is CSARGPGRSYTF. V is TRBV20-1 and J is TRBJ1-2; D not certain. CDR3 size: 12 residues. V lost 1 base and J 9 bases, leaving 12 bases between the germline ends. Per germline, CDR1 DFQATT and CDR2 SNEGSKA (reference sequence).

Points on this clonotype: This clone may be a read error of a much larger clone one base away. This chain joins TRBV10-3 and TRBJ2-2; D is tentatively TRBD1 or TRBD2 (5 bases each). This CDR3 spans 13 amino acids. CDR1 ENHRY and CDR2 SYGVKD come from the germline V gene. Written as DNA, the CDR3 is TGTGCCATCAGTGAACAGGACACCGGGGAGCCGTTTTTT. Its protein product is CAISEQDTGEPFF.

This clonotype has at least ten counts. The rearrangement uses TRBV12-3 or TRBV12-4 and TRBJ1-2, with D perhaps TRBD1 (5 bases). The CDR3 is 14 residues long. V gave up 6 bases and J gave up 5 bases, with 16 bases separating them. The CDR3 DNA reads as TGTGCCAGCAGACGACAGCTGACACAGTATGGCTACACCTTC. Translated: CASRRQLTQYGYTF.

This clonotype was seen more than once but under ten times. The V call is TRBV11-3, the J call TRBJ1-4; no firm D call. The CDR3 runs 13 residues. In germline, CDR1 is SGHNT, CDR2 YENEEA. V gave up 5 bases and J gave up 6 bases, with 10 bases separating them. The DNA for the CDR3 is TGTGCCAGCAGCACCCACGGACATGAAAAACTGTTTTTT. Its translation is CASSTHGHEKLFF.

This clonotype was recorded at least ten times. The V call is TRBV2, the J call TRBJ2-3, with D tentatively TRBD2 (5 bases). Between the trimmed V and J ends, which lost 3 bases and 2 bases, there was a span of 12 bases. Looked up from germline, CDR1 is SNHLY and CDR2 is FYNNEI. The CDR3 totals 15 residues. The CDR3 DNA is TGTGCCAGCAGTGATACTGGCGGGTTCACAGATACGCAGTATTTT. This gives the protein CASSDTGGFTDTQYF.

This clonotype has a count of ten or more. CDR3 coding DNA: TGCAGTGCTAGATTAGCGGGAGCGGGTTGGAACAATGAGCAGTTCTTC. Translation gives CSARLAGAGWNNEQFF. V gene TRBV20-1 combines with J gene TRBJ2-1; TRBD2 matches at 9 bases. V shed 2 bases, J shed 5 bases, and the junction held 10 bases outside the gene matches. Germline V CDR1 and CDR2: DFQATT, SNEGSKA (reference sequence). CDR3 size: 16 residues.

This clonotype was counted a few times. This chain links TRBV7-9 with TRBJ1-2; 10 bases agree with TRBD1. Germline V gene data show CDR1 as SEHNR and CDR2 as FQNEAQ (reference sequence). The CDR3 extends over 16 amino acids. V trimming: 4 bases; J trimming: 1 base; junction bases outside the gene matches: 6. Here the CDR3 reads CASSSTGTGDNYGYTF. The CDR3 DNA reads TGTGCCAGCAGCTCGACCGGGACAGGGGATAACTATGGCTACACCTTC.

This clonotype has just a few counts. J is TRBJ2-7 and V is TRBV3-1, with D tentatively TRBD1 or TRBD2 (5 bases each). In germline, CDR1 is LGHDT, CDR2 YNNKEL (reference sequence). V was cut by 8 bases and J by 2 bases, with 13 bases left in between. The CDR3 spans 13 residues. CDR3 protein: CASGGRTTYEQYF. The CDR3 DNA is TGTGCCAGCGGGGGACGTACGACCTACGAGCAGTACTTC.

This clonotype was seen ten or more times. This chain connects TRBV28 to TRBJ1-1; TRBD1 is a possible D gene (5 bases). V lost 7 bases and J lost 7, with 13 bases in between. Germline-derived CDR1 and CDR2 are MDHEN and SYDVKM. The CDR3 extends over 12 amino acids. The CDR3: CASTLGTNEAFF. The DNA for the CDR3 is TGTGCCAGCACGTTAGGGACGAATGAAGCTTTCTTT.

This clonotype was seen at least ten times. The chain joins TRBV28 to TRBJ1-4; D is unclear. CDR3 length equals 14 residues. Deletions cut 3 bases from V and 7 bases from J, with 12 bases between. CDR1 is MDHEN and CDR2 is SYDVKM in the germline V gene. The CDR3 region has the DNA TGTGCCAGCAGTTTTTACGGAGGTCGTGAAAAACTGTTTTTT. Translated, it gives CASSFYGGREKLFF. Complete variable domain (other parts from reference TRBV28 and TRBJ1-4): DVKVTQSSRYLVKRTGEKVFLECVQDMDHENMFWYRQDPGLGLRLIYFSYDVKMKEKGDIPEGYSVSREKKERFSLILESASTNQTSMYLCASSFYGGREKLFFGSGTQLSVL.